The T cell receptor beta chain under discussion was sequenced for a study of identical twins. Via MiXCR, TCRdb re-called the 5' RACE reads, giving one row per CDR3 protein. The sample has 600,000 to 850,000 distinct CDR3 sequences, about 20% seen once. This clonotype appeared a few times. Germline values: CDR1 SGDLS, CDR2 YYNGEE. There are 15 residues in the CDR3. Trimming took 2 bases from V and 6 from J, leaving 14 bases between them. These same records also appear under a second study, on T cells expressing NK-cell markers.

The chain combines TRBV9 with TRBJ2-2; D not certain. Sequenced: PBMCs. The clonotype comes from a woman in her late teens or twenties in good health. The DNA of the CDR3 is TGTGCCAGCAGCGTGGCTGCTGCTTCCCCCGGGGAGCTGTTTTTT. This translates into CASSVAAASPGELFF.